The clone carrying this T cell receptor (beta chain) was detected once. Libraries were prepared by immunoSEQ multiplex PCR; TCRdb keeps only in-frame clonotypes and omits some of them. In the table there are about 350,000 clones, roughly 86% of which are singletons. The data originate from a study of blood T cell repertoires in COVID-19. Germline V gene sequence: CDR1 MNHEY, CDR2 SMNVEV (reference sequence). The CDR3 runs to 16 residues. Trimming pared 6 bases from V and 1 base from J, leaving 18 bases between. The receptor comes from a young woman who had been exposed to COVID-19. This chain connects TRBV27 to TRBJ2-5; D is possibly TRBD2 (6 bases). Sequencing was carried out using PBMCs or T cells enriched from blood (not recorded which). CDR3 nucleotide sequence: TGTGCCAGCAGGATGGGAATAGCGGAGGGCCAAGAGACCCAGTACTTC. Translating gives CASRMGIAEGQETQYF.